The T cell receptor beta chain under discussion was sequenced for a study of T cell repertoires in ileal Crohn's disease (dated by TCRdb to the late 2010s). Regarding the complete study: At the time of surgery, about a third of patients were active smokers, and the median duration of disease was seven to eight years. Every patient underwent surgery because of a complication, which was stricturing disease in about 61% and penetrating disease in roughly 39%. Roughly half of the patients were given postoperative therapy, with 11 receiving thiopurines and roughly 20 receiving anti-TNF agents. M0 samples were biopsies from the inflamed portion of the ileum in the surgical resection specimen. For commercial TCRB immunosequencing, five hundred nanograms of biopsy DNA were submitted for each sample. A prospective multicentre cohort supplied the 57 Crohn's disease patients whose TCR repertoires were analysed. Running in parallel with the study was a multicentre cohort set up to find predictors of early endoscopic recurrence following ileocolonic resection. Endoscopic postoperative recurrence was defined by a Rutgeerts score above i0. A total of some 170 mucosal samples from 57 patients were sequenced, collected from several sites on the surgical specimen as well as at postoperative endoscopy.

About this clone: Its antigen is currently not known. No base quality values were provided; no much bigger clone lies one nucleotide off.

In the paper's terms, the time point label means: inflamed ileum from the surgical specimen. Adults with ileal or ileocolonic Crohn's disease and an indication for ileocolonic resection were eligible for inclusion. Whole ileal mucosal biopsies were stored frozen at -80°C before DNA extraction. A TRizol-based method was used to extract genomic DNA from the frozen whole biopsies, and the DNA was quantified with a NanoDrop 2000 spectrophotometer. The method was the immunoSEQ multiplex PCR assay. Adaptive Biotechnology amplified CDR3 regions from genomic DNA with a two-step multiplex PCR that controlled for amplification bias. Primers covering every V and J gene segment were used in the first PCR, while barcodes and Illumina adapters were added in the second PCR. An Illumina instrument was used to sequence the CDR3 libraries. For the original study's pipeline: The analysis drew on both the pipelines supplied by the vendor and custom analysis of the raw data in R/Bioconductor running R version 3.3.0. Clonality, which ranges from 0 to 1, was calculated as the inverse of the normalised Shannon entropy across all productive clones. High-frequency clones were defined as the share of the repertoire taken up by the top 100 clones, keeping only clones that passed a 95% confidence test. The Simpson index measured repertoire diversity, and the Morisita-Horn index measured overlap between samples. Held by TCRdb, this immuneACCESS table contains in-frame sequences only and omits some clones. Under half of the omission traces to an unresolved V gene where checked; the cause of the rest is unknown. Clone size and the V and J calls come from that table; the DNA yielded D and trimming. The sample has approximately 14,000 clones on record, 70% to 80% of them singletons. The ten top clones hold 14% of the sample.

Broad study findings and their caveats: Only a subgroup of patients, of unstated size, had mucosal CD4 and CD8 T cells sorted and sequenced. Compared with CD4 T cells, sorted CD8 T cells contained more high-frequency clones, which suggests that the mucosal expansions were mostly CD8. Compared with non-smokers, patients who were active smokers at surgery showed a significantly higher proportion of clonal expansions (around 24% vs 18%, p=0.02). Endoscopic recurrence was found to be associated with higher high-frequency clone percentages at surgery, and recurrence was observed in all patients with clonality above 26.8% (18/57).

The V end gives up 0 bases and the J end 4 bases, leaving 4 bases in the junction not matched to a gene. The CDR3 starts with the cysteine, ends with the phenylalanine, and has 15 residues. Here the CDR3 DNA is all that survives: 45 bases in frame from base 1. CDR1 and CDR2, looked up from the germline V gene, are SGHRS and YFSETQ. The rearrangement combines TRBV5-1 with TRBJ2-3, with 8 bases matching TRBD2. This sequence was found in an adult with Crohn's disease. Sequencing used ileal tissue. For the CDR3, the sequence is CASSLAGGNPDTQYF. The sequenced DNA: TGCGCCAGCAGCTTGGCGGGGGGGAATCCAGATACGCAGTATTTT.